Listed below are T cell receptor beta chains from one sample, sequenced in a study of Ad26.COV2.S vaccination and SARS-CoV-2 variants. This table comes from immunoSEQ multiplex PCR, and its TCRdb copy is limited to in-frame clones, with some not included. Among 360,000 or so clones listed, about 89% were seen once. Sequences were derived from peripheral blood, sampled in a trial of Ad26.COV2.S vaccine versus placebo. These receptor sequences come from a person aged 18 to 65 who received the Ad26.COV2.S COVID-19 vaccine or a placebo. CDR3s include the opening cysteine and the closing phenylalanine or tryptophan. A D gene is named only where the DNA matches it firmly. Expanded clones get a size class; other rows say once, few or many, or leave the size out.

V gene	J gene	clone size	D gene	CDR3 DNA	CDR3 protein
TRBV15	TRBJ1-5	NA	TRBD1	TGTGCCACCAGCAGACCCCATGACAGGGTAAAAGATCAGCCCCAGCATTTT	CATSRPHDRVKDQPQHF
TRBV28	TRBJ1-2	NA	TRBD1	TGTGCCAGCAGTCCAGGGACAGCTAACTATGGCTACACCTTC	CASSPGTANYGYTF
TRBV7-2	TRBJ2-7	NA	NA	TGTGCCAGCAGCTTAGGAGGTGGCGGGGTCTCCTACGAGCAGTACTTC	CASSLGGGGVSYEQYF
TRBV6-1	TRBJ1-5	once	TRBD1	TGTGCCAGCAGTGAGTGGACAGGGACGGGCAATCAGCCCCAGCATTTT	CASSEWTGTGNQPQHF
TRBV5-4	TRBJ1-1	NA	TRBD1	TGTGCCAGCAGCCCCGGGACAGGGGCCACTGAAGCTTTCTTT	CASSPGTGATEAFF
TRBV5-5	TRBJ2-3	NA	NA	TGTGCCAGCAGCTTGTTGGGAGATTGGGGAGATACGCAGTATTTT	CASSLLGDWGDTQYF
TRBV7-9	TRBJ2-5	NA	NA	TGTGCCAGCAGCTTAAAGGCCGGGCTGGAGACCCAGTACTTC	CASSLKAGLETQYF
TRBV5-1	TRBJ2-7	NA	TRBD2	TGCGCCAGCAGCTTAGAGCGGGAGAAATACGAGCAGTACTTC	CASSLEREKYEQYF
TRBV5-1	TRBJ1-3	NA	NA	TGCGCCAGCAGCTTTGGCGGGGGCCCCCTCTCTGGAAACACCATATATTTT	CASSFGGGPLSGNTIYF
TRBV7-9	TRBJ2-1	NA	TRBD1	TGTGCCAGCAGCTTACCCGGGACAGGGACCAATGAGCAGTTCTTC	CASSLPGTGTNEQFF
TRBV6-5	TRBJ2-3	once	TRBD2	TGTGTCCCCTGGACCCGACTAGCAGGAGATACGCAGTATTTT	CVPWTRLAGDTQYF
TRBV28	TRBJ2-3	NA	TRBD2	TGTGCCAGCAGACCGGGACTAGCGATCACAGATACGCAGTATTTT	CASRPGLAITDTQYF
TRBV11-3	TRBJ1-1	NA	NA	TGTGCCAGCAGCCGCCTGGGGTCTGAAGCTTTCTTT	CASSRLGSEAFF
TRBV27	TRBJ1-5	NA	TRBD1	TGTGCCAGCAGCTTGGACAGGGGAGTTCAGCCCCAGCATTTT	CASSLDRGVQPQHF
TRBV5-1	TRBJ1-2	NA	NA	TGCGCCAGCCGGAGGGGGTCAGGGTCTAACTATGGCTACACCTTC	CASRRGSGSNYGYTF
TRBV11-3	TRBJ2-3	NA	TRBD2	TGTGCCAGCAGCGCTACTAGCGGGAAGACAGATACGCAGTATTTT	CASSATSGKTDTQYF
TRBV6-6	TRBJ2-7	NA	TRBD2	TGTGCCAGCAGCTCCCCAACTGGACTAGCGGGAGGCGCGTCCTACGAGCAGTACTTC	CASSSPTGLAGGASYEQYF
TRBV30	TRBJ1-1	NA	NA	TGTGCCTGGAGTTGGATGGAGGACACTGAAGCTTTCTTT	CAWSWMEDTEAFF
TRBV10-1	TRBJ1-5	NA	TRBD1	TGCGCCAGCAGGGCAGACAGGGTACAAAACCATAGCAATCAGCCCCAGCATTTT	CASRADRVQNHSNQPQHF
TRBV27	TRBJ1-1	few	TRBD1	TGTGCCAGCAGGCGGGACAGGGAATTTGCTGAAGCTTTCTTT	CASRRDREFAEAFF
TRBV19	TRBJ2-7	once	NA	TGTGCCAGTAGACTATCCCGGGACACCTACGAGCAGTACTTC	CASRLSRDTYEQYF
TRBV6-5	TRBJ1-2	once	NA	TGTGCCAGCAGTTACGGGGGACGGGGCTACACCTTC	CASSYGGRGYTF
TRBV19	TRBJ2-3	once	NA	TGTGCCAGTAAATCTTTAAGGAGCTCCACCGACACAGATACGCAGTATTTT	CASKSLRSSTDTDTQYF
TRBV25-1	TRBJ2-2	NA	TRBD1	TGTGCCAGCAGTGCGTCCCGGGACAGGGGGCGGAACACCGGGGAGCTGTTTTTT	CASSASRDRGRNTGELFF
TRBV27	TRBJ2-1	NA	NA	TGTGCCAGCAGTTTGTTTGGGGCGGGGCCGGGTGAGCAGTTCTTC	CASSLFGAGPGEQFF
TRBV29-1	TRBJ2-4	NA	NA	TGCAGCGTTGAAGGCGAGAGGAGGCTAGCCAAAAACATTCAGTACTTC	CSVEGERRLAKNIQYF
TRBV4-2	TRBJ2-7	NA	TRBD2	TGTGCCAGCAGCCAAGAGGTGGGGCGGGAGGCCTACGAGCAGTACTTC	CASSQEVGREAYEQYF
TRBV13	TRBJ2-1	NA	TRBD2	TGTGCCAGCAGCTTCCGCATTTCGGGAGGGCCTTATGAGCAGTTCTTC	CASSFRISGGPYEQFF
TRBV5-1	TRBJ1-4	NA	TRBD1	TGCGCCAGCAGCTTCCAGGGGGCCGCTAATGAAAAACTGTTTTTT	CASSFQGAANEKLFF
TRBV2	TRBJ2-5	NA	TRBD1	TGTGCCAGCAGCGTGGACAGGTTACAAGAGACCCAGTACTTC	CASSVDRLQETQYF
TRBV19	TRBJ2-6	once	TRBD1	TGTGCCAGTAGTAAAAACCGGGACAGGGTTGGTGGGGCCAACGTCCTGACTTTC	CASSKNRDRVGGANVLTF
TRBV5-1	TRBJ2-7	NA	TRBD1	TGCGCCAGCAGCTTGGCAGGGGGCCTCACCTACGAGCAGTACTTC	CASSLAGGLTYEQYF
TRBV6-5	TRBJ2-5	NA	NA	TGTGCCAGCAGTTACTCGATTGGGCTAGCCCCAGAGACCCAGTACTTC	CASSYSIGLAPETQYF
TRBV27	TRBJ2-7	NA	NA	TGTGCCAGCTGGAATCCCCCGGGCAGGCTCCCCTTAGAGCAGTACTTC	CASWNPPGRLPLEQYF
TRBV5-1	TRBJ1-1	few	NA	TGCGCCAGCAGCTGGAACGGACAGACTGAAGCTTTCTTT	CASSWNGQTEAFF
TRBV28	TRBJ2-4	NA	NA	TGTGCCAGCAGCCTCGGACTCGCGGGAAACATTCAGTACTTC	CASSLGLAGNIQYF
TRBV6-5	TRBJ2-7	NA	TRBD2	TGTGCCAGCAGTTACTCGGCTAGCGGGAGGTACGAGCAGTACTTC	CASSYSASGRYEQYF
TRBV6-2/TRBV6-3	TRBJ2-7	NA	TRBD2	TGTGCCAGCAGCCGTACTAGCGGGAGACTCTACGAGCAGTACTTC	CASSRTSGRLYEQYF
TRBV5-4	TRBJ2-1	NA	NA	TGTGCCAGCAGCTTGGAGATGGACCCGGTCTACAATGAGCAGTTCTTC	CASSLEMDPVYNEQFF
TRBV5-1	TRBJ2-3	once	TRBD1	TGCGCCAGCACCGGGACAGGAAGCACAGATACGCAGTATTTT	CASTGTGSTDTQYF
TRBV18	TRBJ2-2	NA	NA	TGTGCCAGCTCAAAATCAGTGGGGGTGAACACCGGGGAGCTGTTTTTT	CASSKSVGVNTGELFF
TRBV28	TRBJ2-1	NA	NA	TGTGCCAGCAGCCGATCAGGGGAGGCCTACAATGAGCAGTTCTTC	CASSRSGEAYNEQFF
TRBV11-2	TRBJ2-3	once	TRBD2	TGTGCCAGCAGCCCGGGACTAGCGGGAGTGGATACGCAGTATTTT	CASSPGLAGVDTQYF
TRBV10-3	TRBJ1-1	NA	TRBD1	TGTGCCATCAGTGAGTCGGGGGACAGGGCTAAGACTGAAGCTTTCTTT	CAISESGDRAKTEAFF
TRBV27	TRBJ2-3	NA	NA	TGTGCCAGCAGTTTTGAGGGGGGCCCTCGAGATACGCAGTATTTT	CASSFEGGPRDTQYF
TRBV5-1	TRBJ2-3	NA	TRBD2	TGCGCCAGCAGCTTGGGGACTAGCGGGAGCGCAGATACGCAGTATTTT	CASSLGTSGSADTQYF
TRBV5-1	TRBJ2-3	NA	NA	TGCGCCAGCAGCTTGGCAGGGACGGAGGGAGATACGCAGTATTTT	CASSLAGTEGDTQYF
TRBV7-9	TRBJ2-3	NA	TRBD2	TGTGCCAGCAGCCTCCGCAGACTAGCGGGATCAGATACGCAGTATTTT	CASSLRRLAGSDTQYF
TRBV10-3	TRBJ2-7	NA	NA	TGTGCCATCAGTGACTTTCTGGGCGGTGCTAATGGGGAGCAGTACTTC	CAISDFLGGANGEQYF
TRBV6-1	TRBJ2-7	NA	TRBD2	TGTGCCAGCAGTGAATCTGTTGGGGGAGGGACCTACGAGCAGTACTTC	CASSESVGGGTYEQYF
TRBV3-1/TRBV3-2	TRBJ2-1	NA	NA	TGTGCCAGCAGCTTATTATTGAATGAGCAGTTCTTC	CASSLLLNEQFF
TRBV27	TRBJ1-2	NA	TRBD1	TGTGCCAGCAGTCCCCGACAGGGAAACTATGGCTACACCTTC	CASSPRQGNYGYTF
TRBV5-1	TRBJ2-2	NA	NA	TGCGCCAGCAGCTTGGAGACCGTAGGCACCGGGGAGCTGTTTTTT	CASSLETVGTGELFF
TRBV28	TRBJ1-2	NA	NA	TGTGCCAGCACTACAGGGCACTATGGCTACACCTTC	CASTTGHYGYTF